The rows below give T cell receptor beta chains drawn from one sample of a study of beta chain features in type 1 diabetes. Generated by immunoSEQ multiplex PCR, the TCRdb table keeps only in-frame clones and is missing some. The data show approximately 60,000 clones, approximately 62% seen once. The sequencing sample was made of Tregs from blood. These receptors were obtained from a woman between 18 and 29 years old in good health. Both conserved end residues are part of each CDR3. A D gene is named only where the DNA matches it firmly. Only some rows state a clone size, as once, few, many or a class for expanded clones.

j_gene | v_gene | abundance | d_gene | len | CDR3nt | CDR3aa
TRBJ2-3 | TRBV6-5 | . | TRBD2 | 15 | TGTGCCAGCAGTTCTAGCGGGGGGGGAACAGATACGCAGTATTTT | CASSSSGGGTDTQYF
TRBJ1-1 | TRBV6-1 | . | . | 12 | TGTGCCAGCAGTGAACTCAGGGGTGAAGCTTTCTTT | CASSELRGEAFF
TRBJ1-1 | TRBV18 | . | . | 15 | TGTGCCAGCTCACCCCGACAGTCGTCGAACACTGAAGCTTTCTTT | CASSPRQSSNTEAFF
TRBJ1-2 | TRBV5-6 | . | TRBD1 | 15 | TGTGCCAGCAGCTTGGTGGACAGGACTAACTATGGCTACACCTTC | CASSLVDRTNYGYTF
TRBJ2-7 | TRBV5-1 | few | . | 12 | TGCGCCAGCAGCAGGAGCTGGGACGAGCAGTACTTC | CASSRSWDEQYF
TRBJ2-1 | TRBV14 | . | TRBD2 | 16 | TGTGCCAGCAGCCCCCTCGGGGGGGCTTCCTACAATGAGCAGTTCTTC | CASSPLGGASYNEQFF
TRBJ2-7 | TRBV27 | . | . | 15 | TGTGCCAGCAGTTTAGTCCCAGGTGGTTCCTACGAGCAGTACTTC | CASSLVPGGSYEQYF
TRBJ1-1 | TRBV7-9 | . | TRBD1 | 14 | TGTGCCAGCAGCTCGGACAGGTTTGACACTGAAGCTTTCTTT | CASSSDRFDTEAFF
TRBJ2-7 | TRBV6-5 | few | TRBD2 | 14 | TGTGCCAGCAGTTTGGGGAGGGTAACCTACGAGCAGTACTTC | CASSLGRVTYEQYF
TRBJ2-5 | TRBV29-1 | . | . | 13 | TGCAGCGTTGCCAGTGACGGGAACTACGGGCAGTACTTC | CSVASDGNYGQYF
TRBJ1-2 | TRBV5-5 | few | TRBD1 | 13 | TGTGCCAGCAGCCGACAGGGATCAGGAGGCTACACCTTC | CASSRQGSGGYTF